This paragraph covers one TCR beta chain sequence. As yet, its antigen is unknown. This record comes from a study of radiotherapy plus CTLA-4 blockade in lung cancer. The CDR3 loop spans 15 amino acids. Study-level points and caveats: Blood saw expansion of tumor-derived TCR clones after radiotherapy plus ipilimumab.

The protocol was immunoSEQ multiplex PCR, while the TCRdb copy is restricted to in-frame clones and leaves out a portion. Of 55,000 to 65,000 clones listed, around 80% are singletons. The rearrangement links TRBV21-1 to TRBJ2-7; TRBD1 is the table's D call, not checked against the DNA. TRBV21-1 is recorded as a pseudogene. The TCR comes from a human donor with non-small cell lung cancer who had a partial response to radiotherapy plus ipilimumab. Sequences were derived from peripheral blood, sampled from a patient treated with radiotherapy plus ipilimumab. The CDR3 region has the DNA TGTGCCAGCAGCAGAAAACCGACAGGGGGGTCCGAGCAGTACTTC. Its translation is CASSRKPTGGSEQYF.